The TCR beta chain under discussion was sequenced for a study of CD8 T cells in ankylosing spondylitis. A single record per CDR3 protein comes from TCRdb applying MiXCR to the 5' RACE reads. The data show 250,000 or so distinct CDR3 sequences, roughly 10% seen once. This clonotype was seen at least ten times. What was sequenced was blood, either unsorted or a sorted T cell fraction (not recorded which). This clonotype was sampled from a male donor with ankylosing spondylitis or in good health (not recorded which).

The CDR3 DNA reads TGCAGTGCTAGGACCCCAGGGGGAGTAAATGAGCAGTTCTTC. Residues: CSARTPGGVNEQFF. This rearrangement joins TRBV20-1 to TRBJ2-1, with TRBD1 matching 7 bases. The germline V gene has CDR1 DFQATT and CDR2 SNEGSKA (reference sequence). V shed 3 bases, J shed 7 bases, and the junction held 9 bases outside the gene matches. The CDR3 spans 14 residues.